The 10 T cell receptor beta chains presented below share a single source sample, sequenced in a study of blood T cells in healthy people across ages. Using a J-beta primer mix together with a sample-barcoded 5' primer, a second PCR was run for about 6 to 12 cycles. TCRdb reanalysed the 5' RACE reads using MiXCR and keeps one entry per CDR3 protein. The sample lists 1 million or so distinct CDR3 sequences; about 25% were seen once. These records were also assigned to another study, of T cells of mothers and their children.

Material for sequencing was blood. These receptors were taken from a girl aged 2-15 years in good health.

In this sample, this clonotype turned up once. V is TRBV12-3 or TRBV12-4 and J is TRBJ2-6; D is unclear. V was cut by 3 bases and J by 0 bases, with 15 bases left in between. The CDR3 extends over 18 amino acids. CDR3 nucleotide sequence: TGTGCCAGCAGTTTTGGGGTCCACATCCGCTCTGGGGCCAACGTCCTGACTTTC. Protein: CASSFGVHIRSGANVLTF.

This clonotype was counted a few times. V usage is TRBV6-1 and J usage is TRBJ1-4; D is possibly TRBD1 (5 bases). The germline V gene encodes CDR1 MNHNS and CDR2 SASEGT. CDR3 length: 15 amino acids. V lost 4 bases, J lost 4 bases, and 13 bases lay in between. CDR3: CASSGYLGVNEKLFF. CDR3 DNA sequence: TGTGCCAGCAGTGGATACCTGGGGGTTAATGAAAAACTGTTTTTT.

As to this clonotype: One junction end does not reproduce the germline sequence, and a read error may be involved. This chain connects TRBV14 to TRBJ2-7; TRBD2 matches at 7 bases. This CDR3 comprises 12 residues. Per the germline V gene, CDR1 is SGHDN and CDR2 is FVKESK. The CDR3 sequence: CASSHPAGVFVF. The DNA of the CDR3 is TGTGCCAGCAGCCACCCGGCGGGAGTTTTTGTCTTC.

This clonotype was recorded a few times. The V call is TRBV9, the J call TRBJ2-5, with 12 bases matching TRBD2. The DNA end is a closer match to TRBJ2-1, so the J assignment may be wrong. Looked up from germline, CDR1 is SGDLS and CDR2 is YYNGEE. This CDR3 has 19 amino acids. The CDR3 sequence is CASSVAGTSGPSYYNEQFF. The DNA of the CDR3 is TGTGCCAGCAGCGTAGCCGGGACTAGCGGGCCTTCCTACTACAATGAGCAGTTCTTC.

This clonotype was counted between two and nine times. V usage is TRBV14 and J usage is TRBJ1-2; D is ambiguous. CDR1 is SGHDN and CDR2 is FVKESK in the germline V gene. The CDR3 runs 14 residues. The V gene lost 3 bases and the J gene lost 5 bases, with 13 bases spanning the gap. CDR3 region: CASSHSTVGYGYTF. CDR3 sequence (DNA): TGTGCCAGCAGCCATTCAACGGTTGGTTATGGCTACACCTTC.

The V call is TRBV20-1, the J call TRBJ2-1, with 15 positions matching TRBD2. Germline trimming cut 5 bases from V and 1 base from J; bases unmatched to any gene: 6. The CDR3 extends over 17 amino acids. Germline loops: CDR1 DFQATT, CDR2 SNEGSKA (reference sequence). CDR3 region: CSAGGLAGGWSYNEQFF. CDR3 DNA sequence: TGCAGTGCTGGAGGACTAGCGGGAGGGTGGTCCTACAATGAGCAGTTCTTC.

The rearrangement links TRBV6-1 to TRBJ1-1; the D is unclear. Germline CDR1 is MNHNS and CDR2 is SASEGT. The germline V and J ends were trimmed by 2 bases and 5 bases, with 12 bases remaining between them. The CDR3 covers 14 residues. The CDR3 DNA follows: TGTGCCAGCAGTGAAAGCAACAGCCTAACTGAAGCTTTCTTT. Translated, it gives CASSESNSLTEAFF.

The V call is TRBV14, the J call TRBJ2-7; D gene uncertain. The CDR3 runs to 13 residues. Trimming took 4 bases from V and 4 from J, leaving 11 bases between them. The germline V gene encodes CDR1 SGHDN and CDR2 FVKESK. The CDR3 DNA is TGTGCCAGCAGCCGGCTAGGAGATTACGAGCAGTACTTC. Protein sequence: CASSRLGDYEQYF. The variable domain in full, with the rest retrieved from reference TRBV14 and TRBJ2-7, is EAGVTQFPSHSVIEKGQTVTLRCDPISGHDNLYWYRRVMGKEIKFLLHFVKESKQDESGMPNNRFLAERTGGTYSTLKVQPAELEDSGVYFCASSRLGDYEQYFGPGTRLTVT.

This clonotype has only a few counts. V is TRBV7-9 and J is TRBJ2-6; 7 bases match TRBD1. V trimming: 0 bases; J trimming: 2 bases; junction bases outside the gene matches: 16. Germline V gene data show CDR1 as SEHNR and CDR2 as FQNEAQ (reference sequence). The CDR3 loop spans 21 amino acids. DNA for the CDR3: TGTGCCAGCAGCTTAGCCCGGGATCCAGGGGGAAGCTCCCCTGGGGCCAACGTCCTGACTTTC. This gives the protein CASSLARDPGGSSPGANVLTF.

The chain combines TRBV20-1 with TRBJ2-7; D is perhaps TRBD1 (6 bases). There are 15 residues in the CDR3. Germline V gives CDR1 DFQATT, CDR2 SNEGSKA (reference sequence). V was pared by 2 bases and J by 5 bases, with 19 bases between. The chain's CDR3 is CSARWLWVGADEQYF. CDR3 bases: TGCAGTGCTAGATGGTTGTGGGTGGGGGCAGACGAGCAGTACTTC.